Listed below are T cell receptor beta chains from one sample, sequenced in a study of regulatory T cells in long-lasting Graves disease. Via MiXCR, TCRdb re-called the multiplex PCR reads, giving one row per CDR3 protein. Of roughly 500,000 distinct CDR3 sequences listed, roughly 14% are singletons. This same sample was also part of a study on T cells in Graves' hyperthyroidism and ophthalmopathy.

The sample here was peripheral blood mononuclear cells (PBMCs), taken at new diagnosis, from a patient treated with antithyroid drugs. These receptors all come from a man aged 30-40 years with Graves disease. Each CDR3 is given with its conserved first and last residue. Fields, in order: J gene, V gene, D gene, clone size, CDR3 protein, CDR3 DNA. The D gene is left open where the match is weak. The size entry is marked missing in some rows and otherwise reads once, few, many or a size class.

J gene: TRBJ2-3
V gene: TRBV6-5
D gene: -
clone size: once
CDR3 protein: CASSYIDTQYF
CDR3 DNA: TGTGCCAGCAGTTACATTGATACGCAGTATTTT

J gene: TRBJ2-3
V gene: TRBV2
D gene: TRBD1
clone size: few
CDR3 protein: CASSSGQGPDTQYF
CDR3 DNA: TGTGCCAGCAGCTCGGGACAGGGCCCAGATACGCAGTATTTT

J gene: TRBJ2-7
V gene: TRBV29-1
D gene: TRBD1
clone size: many
CDR3 protein: CSVEAGTAYEQYF
CDR3 DNA: TGCAGCGTTGAAGCCGGGACAGCCTACGAGCAGTACTTC

J gene: TRBJ2-3
V gene: TRBV13
D gene: TRBD2
clone size: -
CDR3 protein: CASSPGGATDTQYF
CDR3 DNA: TGTGCCAGCAGCCCCGGGGGGGCCACAGATACGCAGTATTTT

J gene: TRBJ2-2
V gene: TRBV27
D gene: TRBD1
clone size: many
CDR3 protein: CASSPPGQGNTGELFF
CDR3 DNA: TGTGCCAGCAGTCCCCCGGGACAGGGAAACACCGGGGAGCTGTTTTTT

J gene: TRBJ2-2
V gene: TRBV19
D gene: TRBD2
clone size: -
CDR3 protein: CASSIPPLAGTGELFF
CDR3 DNA: TGTGCCAGTAGTATACCCCCGCTAGCGGGGACCGGGGAGCTGTTTTTT

J gene: TRBJ1-1
V gene: TRBV9
D gene: -
clone size: few
CDR3 protein: CASSVARGSMNTEAFF
CDR3 DNA: TGTGCCAGCAGCGTAGCCAGGGGAAGCATGAACACTGAAGCTTTCTTT

J gene: TRBJ2-2
V gene: TRBV9
D gene: -
clone size: many
CDR3 protein: CASSGEADTGELFF
CDR3 DNA: TGTGCCAGCAGCGGAGAAGCGGACACCGGGGAGCTGTTTTTT

J gene: TRBJ2-1
V gene: TRBV20-1
D gene: -
clone size: many
CDR3 protein: CSARDGSSYNEQFF
CDR3 DNA: TGCAGTGCTAGGGACGGTAGCTCCTACAATGAGCAGTTCTTC

J gene: TRBJ1-6
V gene: TRBV30
D gene: -
clone size: many
CDR3 protein: CAWRQTGSPLHF
CDR3 DNA: TGTGCCTGGAGGCAAACGGGTTCACCCCTCCACTTT

J gene: TRBJ2-5
V gene: TRBV5-6
D gene: -
clone size: -
CDR3 protein: CASSLEYRERETQYF
CDR3 DNA: TGTGCCAGCAGCTTGGAGTATAGGGAGAGAGAGACCCAGTACTTC

J gene: TRBJ2-3
V gene: TRBV29-1
D gene: -
clone size: -
CDR3 protein: CSTTLVGGGGADTQYF
CDR3 DNA: TGCAGCACGACGTTGGTGGGGGGCGGAGGAGCAGATACGCAGTATTTT

J gene: TRBJ2-1
V gene: TRBV27
D gene: -
clone size: many
CDR3 protein: CASSTRGSSYNEQFF
CDR3 DNA: TGTGCCAGCAGTACCCGTGGTAGCTCCTACAATGAGCAGTTCTTC

J gene: TRBJ1-5
V gene: TRBV9
D gene: -
clone size: -
CDR3 protein: CASSVNQGNQPQHF
CDR3 DNA: TGTGCCAGCAGCGTTAACCAGGGGAATCAGCCCCAGCATTTT

J gene: TRBJ2-3
V gene: TRBV24-1
D gene: TRBD2
clone size: -
CDR3 protein: CATSDFGGLGITDTQYF
CDR3 DNA: TGTGCCACCAGTGATTTTGGGGGACTAGGGATCACAGATACGCAGTATTTT

J gene: TRBJ2-7
V gene: TRBV27
D gene: TRBD1
clone size: many
CDR3 protein: CASSLVGQAAEQYF
CDR3 DNA: TGTGCCAGCAGTTTGGTAGGACAGGCCGCCGAGCAGTACTTC

J gene: TRBJ1-1
V gene: TRBV7-9
D gene: TRBD1
clone size: few
CDR3 protein: CASSFPGQGGTEAFF
CDR3 DNA: TGTGCCAGCAGCTTCCCGGGACAGGGGGGCACTGAAGCTTTCTTT

J gene: TRBJ1-3
V gene: TRBV12-3/TRBV12-4
D gene: -
clone size: many
CDR3 protein: CASRLGGGDPVTGNTIYF
CDR3 DNA: TGTGCCAGCAGATTAGGGGGGGGGGATCCCGTAACTGGAAACACCATATATTTT

J gene: TRBJ1-1
V gene: TRBV6-2/TRBV6-3
D gene: TRBD1
clone size: many
CDR3 protein: CASIPGQGVSNTEAFF
CDR3 DNA: TGTGCCAGCATACCGGGACAGGGGGTTTCGAACACTGAAGCTTTCTTT

J gene: TRBJ2-1
V gene: TRBV2
D gene: TRBD2
clone size: -
CDR3 protein: CASSRGRSGNEQFF
CDR3 DNA: TGTGCCAGCAGTCGCGGGAGAAGTGGGAATGAGCAGTTCTTC

J gene: TRBJ1-6
V gene: TRBV3-1
D gene: -
clone size: many
CDR3 protein: CASSQGSGTNSPLHF
CDR3 DNA: TGTGCCAGCAGCCAAGGGAGCGGGACCAATTCACCCCTCCACTTT

J gene: TRBJ1-1
V gene: TRBV27
D gene: -
clone size: many
CDR3 protein: CASSGGRWAFF
CDR3 DNA: TGTGCCAGCAGTGGGGGGAGGTGGGCTTTCTTT

J gene: TRBJ2-3
V gene: TRBV20-1
D gene: TRBD2
clone size: few
CDR3 protein: CSSIRPGLAGGPNFTDTQYF
CDR3 DNA: TGCAGTTCGATCCGACCGGGACTAGCGGGAGGGCCGAACTTCACAGATACGCAGTATTTT

J gene: TRBJ2-7
V gene: TRBV28
D gene: -
clone size: few
CDR3 protein: CASTGPGVEQYF
CDR3 DNA: TGTGCCAGTACCGGTCCCGGGGTCGAGCAGTACTTC

J gene: TRBJ2-1
V gene: TRBV10-1
D gene: -
clone size: few
CDR3 protein: CASSEEGGHEQFF
CDR3 DNA: TGCGCCAGCAGCGAAGAGGGGGGCCATGAGCAGTTCTTC

J gene: TRBJ2-3
V gene: TRBV6-1
D gene: -
clone size: many
CDR3 protein: CASMADTYSTDTQYF
CDR3 DNA: TGTGCCAGCATGGCCGACACCTATTCCACAGATACGCAGTATTTT

J gene: TRBJ2-7
V gene: TRBV6-1
D gene: -
clone size: many
CDR3 protein: CASSQDYEQYF
CDR3 DNA: TGTGCCAGCAGTCAGGATTACGAGCAGTACTTC

J gene: TRBJ2-3
V gene: TRBV12-3/TRBV12-4
D gene: TRBD1
clone size: many
CDR3 protein: CASSLSRGQDTQYF
CDR3 DNA: TGTGCCAGCAGTTTGTCCAGGGGGCAAGATACGCAGTATTTT

J gene: TRBJ1-2
V gene: TRBV5-6
D gene: -
clone size: few
CDR3 protein: CASKLGPINYGYTF
CDR3 DNA: TGTGCCAGCAAGCTTGGTCCGATTAACTATGGCTACACCTTC

J gene: TRBJ2-5
V gene: TRBV7-9
D gene: -
clone size: many
CDR3 protein: CASSLEQAQFQETQYF
CDR3 DNA: TGTGCCAGCAGCTTAGAGCAAGCGCAATTCCAAGAGACCCAGTACTTC

J gene: TRBJ2-1
V gene: TRBV7-9
D gene: TRBD1
clone size: many
CDR3 protein: CASSLLDRVHEQFF
CDR3 DNA: TGTGCCAGCAGCTTACTGGACAGGGTCCATGAGCAGTTCTTC

J gene: TRBJ2-5
V gene: TRBV12-3/TRBV12-4
D gene: TRBD1
clone size: many
CDR3 protein: CASSRSYTGGETQYF
CDR3 DNA: TGTGCCAGCAGCCGATCTTATACAGGGGGCGAGACCCAGTACTTC

J gene: TRBJ2-1
V gene: TRBV27
D gene: -
clone size: many
CDR3 protein: CASSFPGVPADEQFF
CDR3 DNA: TGTGCCAGCAGTTTCCCGGGGGTCCCCGCTGATGAGCAGTTCTTC

J gene: TRBJ1-1
V gene: TRBV2
D gene: -
clone size: -
CDR3 protein: CASRAGGALNTEAFF
CDR3 DNA: TGTGCCAGCAGGGCGGGAGGGGCCCTCAACACTGAAGCTTTCTTT

J gene: TRBJ2-1
V gene: TRBV7-2
D gene: -
clone size: -
CDR3 protein: CASSLEEFSYNEQFF
CDR3 DNA: TGTGCCAGCAGCTTAGAGGAATTTTCCTACAATGAGCAGTTCTTC

J gene: TRBJ2-1
V gene: TRBV27
D gene: -
clone size: many
CDR3 protein: CASSLSEGLVLNEQFF
CDR3 DNA: TGTGCCAGCAGTTTATCGGAAGGATTAGTGCTAAATGAGCAGTTCTTC

J gene: TRBJ1-1
V gene: TRBV19
D gene: -
clone size: few
CDR3 protein: CASSIDRAAQAFF
CDR3 DNA: TGTGCCAGTAGTATAGATCGGGCGGCACAAGCTTTCTTT

J gene: TRBJ2-3
V gene: TRBV10-3
D gene: TRBD2
clone size: few
CDR3 protein: CAISKTSGSEGGTDTQYF
CDR3 DNA: TGTGCCATCTCTAAGACTAGCGGGAGTGAGGGCGGAACAGATACGCAGTATTTT

J gene: TRBJ2-1
V gene: TRBV2
D gene: TRBD2
clone size: many
CDR3 protein: CASSEILGTSGNYNEQFF
CDR3 DNA: TGTGCCAGCAGTGAAATTCTGGGGACTAGCGGGAATTACAATGAGCAGTTCTTC

J gene: TRBJ2-5
V gene: TRBV20-1
D gene: -
clone size: -
CDR3 protein: CSATPGRLHALQETQYF
CDR3 DNA: TGCAGTGCGACCCCGGGCAGACTCCACGCTTTACAAGAGACCCAGTACTTC

J gene: TRBJ2-3
V gene: TRBV18
D gene: TRBD2
clone size: few
CDR3 protein: CASSRGTSGLTDTQYF
CDR3 DNA: TGTGCCAGCTCACGAGGGACTAGCGGACTCACAGATACGCAGTATTTT

J gene: TRBJ2-5
V gene: TRBV6-2/TRBV6-3
D gene: TRBD1
clone size: many
CDR3 protein: CASSWLGQGQETQYF
CDR3 DNA: TGTGCCAGCAGTTGGCTGGGACAGGGCCAAGAGACCCAGTACTTC

J gene: TRBJ1-2
V gene: TRBV12-3/TRBV12-4
D gene: -
clone size: many
CDR3 protein: CASNEGYGYTF
CDR3 DNA: TGTGCCAGCAATGAAGGCTATGGCTACACCTTC

J gene: TRBJ2-3
V gene: TRBV6-2/TRBV6-3
D gene: TRBD1
clone size: few
CDR3 protein: CASSEQGQGAADTQYF
CDR3 DNA: TGTGCCAGCAGTGAACAGGGACAGGGGGCCGCAGATACGCAGTATTTT